The TCR beta chain described here comes from a study of T cells in localized non-small cell lung cancer. The table came from immunoSEQ multiplex PCR; TCRdb's copy has only in-frame clones and leaves some out. The sample holds 50,000 to 75,000 clones, roughly 90% seen once. Findings of the study overall: Peak T cell clonality was found in uninvolved adjacent lung, exceeding tumor. The study detected a median approximately 57 of the top 100 tumor clones in adjacent lung.

This clone was seen once. Its antigen is currently unknown. This CDR3 contains 15 residues. Germline CDR1 is ENHRY and CDR2 is SYGVKD. V was clipped by 0 bases and J by 7 bases, with 13 bases between them. The rearrangement links TRBV10-3 to TRBJ1-5, with D possibly TRBD1 on 5 matching bases. The receptor's source is a man aged 40 to 75 with stage I lung adenocarcinoma. This material consisted of peripheral blood, taken before any cancer treatment. CDR3 amino acids: CAISESQGLYQPQHF. In DNA, the CDR3 is TGTGCCATCAGTGAGTCGCAGGGATTATACCAGCCCCAGCATTTT.